One sample yielded the 16 T cell receptor beta chains listed below, sequenced in a study of OX40 agonist ivuxolimab in advanced cancers. The data were produced by immunoSEQ multiplex PCR, yet TCRdb's version contains in-frame clones alone and is incomplete. The data hold about 70,000 clones, with almost 90% observed a single time. Specimen: CD4+ or CD8+ T cells sorted from blood, collected in a trial of the OX40 agonist ivuxolimab. The origin of the receptors is an adult with an advanced solid tumor such as melanoma, head and neck, liver or kidney cancer.

The J gene is TRBJ2-3, the V gene TRBV30; 9 nucleotides line up with TRBD2. There are 16 residues in the CDR3. The germline gives CDR1 GTSNPN, CDR2 SVGIG (reference sequence). Germline trimming cut 4 bases from V and 2 bases from J; bases unmatched to any gene: 10. This CDR3 reads CAWTRGGRVYTDTQYF. CDR3 coding DNA: TGTGCCTGGACGCGGGGGGGCCGAGTTTACACAGATACGCAGTATTTT. The whole variable domain, remainder taken from reference TRBV30 and TRBJ2-3, is SQTIHQWPATLVQPVGSPLSLECTVEGTSNPNLYWYRQAAGRGLQLLFYSVGIGQISSEVPQNLSASRPQDRQFILSSKKLLLSDSGFYLCAWTRGGRVYTDTQYFGPGTRLTVL.

Turning to this clone: Other nucleotide sequences in the sample specify the same CDR3. This chain joins TRBV5-1 and TRBJ1-2; 10 bases are shared with TRBD1. From germline, CDR1 is SGHRS and CDR2 YFSETQ. CDR3 size: 14 residues. V lost 5 bases and J lost 3; bases outside the gene matches: 4. This CDR3 reads CASSSDRGDYGYTF. The CDR3 coding sequence is TGCGCCAGCAGTTCGGACAGGGGGGACTATGGCTACACCTTC.

This clone has more than one count but fewer than ten. The CDR3 coding sequence is TGTGCCAGCAGCTTAACTAGCGGGGGGAACAATGAGCAGTTCTTC. Its protein product is CASSLTSGGNNEQFF. The chain links TRBV7-9 to TRBJ2-1; 12 bases map to TRBD2. The CDR3 length is 15 residues. Trimming took 2 bases from V and 5 from J; bases not matched to a gene: 1. Germline lookup yields CDR1 SEHNR and CDR2 FQNEAQ (reference sequence).

The J gene is TRBJ2-2, the V gene TRBV19; 7 bases align to TRBD2. Losses at the gene ends were 7 bases for V and 4 bases for J; bases not matched to a gene: 6. Germline CDR1 is LNHDA and CDR2 is SQIVND (reference sequence). This CDR3 region has 14 residues. Written as DNA, the CDR3 is TGTGCCAGTACTCCGGGAGGCAGCACCGGGGAGCTGTTTTTT. Translated: CASTPGGSTGELFF.

This chain uses TRBV11-2 with TRBJ2-7, with D tentatively TRBD2 (7 bases). The CDR3 length is 17 residues. V shed 1 base and J shed 2 bases, with 18 bases lying between them. Germline loops: CDR1 SGHAT, CDR2 FQNNGV. In DNA form, the CDR3 reads TGTGCCAGCAGCTTAGGGGGGGCGGGGGCCCAACCCTACGAGCAGTACTTC. It translates to CASSLGGAGAQPYEQYF.

The rearrangement uses TRBV29-1 and TRBJ2-7, with D possibly TRBD1 on 5 matching bases. The V end was cut by 4 bases, the J end by 8 bases, with 18 bases between. The CDR3 loop spans 13 amino acids. Germline V gene sequence: CDR1 SQVTM, CDR2 ANQGSEA. CDR3 nucleotide sequence: TGCAGCGTTGTGAATCAGGGAACTACGCAGCAGTACTTC. Translation: CSVVNQGTTQQYF.

The chain joins TRBV6-1 to TRBJ2-7; D unclear. Between the trimmed V and J ends, which lost 2 bases and 2 bases, there was a span of 13 bases. The length of the CDR3 is 15 residues. Germline values: CDR1 MNHNS, CDR2 SASEGT. The CDR3 is CASSEMLIHTYEQYF. The CDR3 DNA is TGTGCCAGCAGTGAAATGCTCATACATACCTACGAGCAGTACTTC.

This clone was observed a single time. The rearrangement links TRBV25-1 to TRBJ1-4; D possibly corresponds to TRBD1 (5 bases). CDR3 length: 15 residues. V was trimmed by 1 base and J by 6 bases, leaving 12 bases between them. The germline V gene has CDR1 MGHDK and CDR2 SYGVNS. This CDR3 is CASSELTGTDEKLFF. CDR3 sequence (DNA): TGTGCCAGCAGTGAATTAACCGGGACGGATGAAAAACTGTTTTTT. Together with reference TRBV25-1 and TRBJ1-4, the CDR3 gives the full variable domain: EADIYQTPRYLVIGTGKKITLECSQTMGHDKMYWYQQDPGMELHLIHYSYGVNSTEKGDLSSESTVSRIRTEHFPLTLESARPSHTSQYLCASSELTGTDEKLFFGSGTQLSVL.

The genes are TRBV2 and TRBJ1-5; no reliable D call. CDR3 length equals 13 residues. CDR1 and CDR2 from the germline V gene are SNHLY and FYNNEI. Trimming removed 3 bases at V and 6 bases at J, with 9 bases between. The CDR3 sequence: CASSDDGPQPQHF. The DNA for the CDR3 is TGTGCCAGCAGTGATGACGGCCCTCAGCCCCAGCATTTT.

The chain employs TRBV7-2 and TRBJ1-3; D unresolved. V lost 1 base, J lost 0 bases, and 7 bases lay in between. Germline V gene sequence: CDR1 SGHTA, CDR2 FQGNSA. This CDR3 has 15 amino acids. The CDR3 here is CASSLDPSSGNTIYF. In DNA form, the CDR3 reads TGTGCCAGCAGCTTAGACCCGAGCTCTGGAAACACCATATATTTT.

This chain joins TRBV5-1 and TRBJ1-1; D may be TRBD1 (5 bases). CDR1 and CDR2 from the germline V gene are SGHRS and YFSETQ. Trimming cost V 0 bases and J 1 base, with 10 bases left between them. CDR3 length: 15 residues. DNA of the CDR3: TGCGCCAGCAGCTTGGGACAGACAAGGAACACTGAAGCTTTCTTT. Amino acid sequence: CASSLGQTRNTEAFF.

This chain joins TRBV6-1 and TRBJ1-2; unclear D gene. Germline V lookup: CDR1 MNHNS, CDR2 SASEGT. The CDR3 has 16 amino acids. The V end lost 4 bases, the J end lost 8 bases, and 23 bases lay between the germline ends. The CDR3 sequence: CASSGYGEAASKGYTF. DNA for the CDR3: TGTGCCAGCAGTGGTTATGGGGAAGCAGCCTCTAAGGGCTACACCTTC.

The chain has TRBV28 and TRBJ1-2; D possibly corresponds to TRBD1 (6 bases). This CDR3 contains 15 residues. Trimming left V 5 bases short and J 3 bases short, with 16 bases between. From germline, CDR1 is MDHEN and CDR2 SYDVKM. DNA for the CDR3: TGTGCCAGCAGTGCCCCCCAGGGGTCGGACTATGGCTACACCTTC. This gives the protein CASSAPQGSDYGYTF.

The chain recombines TRBV7-3 with TRBJ1-3; tentative D call: TRBD1 (6 bases). The CDR3 spans 16 residues. V was cut by 3 bases and J by 0 bases, with 12 bases left in between. Germline V gene lookup returns CDR1 SGHTA and CDR2 FQGTGA. CDR3 nucleotides: TGTGCCAGCAGCTTGAAAGGGGGAGGCTCTGGAAACACCATATATTTT. Residues: CASSLKGGGSGNTIYF.

The gene calls are TRBV7-9 and TRBJ1-1; D may be TRBD1 (6 bases). The CDR3 has 17 residues. CDR1 is SEHNR, CDR2 FQNEAQ, per germline (reference sequence). V shed 4 bases and J shed 1 base, with 19 bases lying between them. CDR3 loop: CASSSKGGQTQNTEAFF. The CDR3, as DNA: TGTGCCAGCAGCTCTAAAGGTGGACAGACTCAGAACACTGAAGCTTTCTTT.

The chain joins TRBV28 to TRBJ2-7; perhaps TRBD2 as D (6 bases). The germline gives CDR1 MDHEN, CDR2 SYDVKM. CDR3 size: 12 residues. The germline V and J ends were trimmed by 5 bases and 6 bases, with 11 bases remaining between them. CDR3 bases: TGTGCCAGCAGTGGGTTGGGGGGCGAGCAGTACTTC. This gives the protein CASSGLGGEQYF.